Shown below are 21 T cell receptor beta chains from a single sample sequenced in a study of shared clonotypes between healthy human individuals. CD8 cells classed as naive were CD45RO-negative and positively selected for CCR7, excluding terminally differentiated effector memory CD45RA+ cells. Only in-frame clones appear in the TCRdb table, and some are missing; sequencing was by immunoSEQ multiplex PCR. There are a few hundred thousand clones in the sample; 95% to 96% occur only once, and about 0.11% lies in the top ten. The specimen sequenced was naive CD8+ T cells sorted from blood. Every receptor here comes from a woman aged 25 to 39 in good health.

The genes are TRBV7-6 and TRBJ2-4; TRBD2 matches at 8 bases. The germline V gene encodes CDR1 SGHVS and CDR2 FNYEAQ. After removal of 5 bases from V and 13 bases from J, the junction contained 19 bases not matched to a gene. This CDR3 region has 16 residues. The CDR3 here is CASSPGGWGTEAWQYF. The CDR3 DNA is TGTGCCAGCAGCCCGGGGGGGTGGGGGACGGAAGCCTGGCAGTACTTC.

A single count supports this clone. The chain couples TRBV5-3 to TRBJ2-5; 8 bases agree with TRBD2. TRBV5-3 is filed as an ORF, its function uncertain. The ends lost 8 bases at V and 2 bases at J; junction bases unmatched: 11. This CDR3 is built from 15 residues. DNA of the CDR3: TGTGCCAGCAGCCCGTTTAGCGGGGCGCAAGAGACCCAGTACTTC. This gives the protein CASSPFSGAQETQYF.

Details on this clone: Within the sample, other DNA sequences also encode this same CDR3. This sequence joins TRBV9 and TRBJ2-7; 8 bases agree with TRBD1. The germline gives CDR1 SGDLS, CDR2 YYNGEE. Losses at the gene ends were 0 bases for V and 3 bases for J; bases not matched to a gene: 2. The CDR3 is 14 residues long. In nucleotides, the CDR3 is TGTGCCAGCAGCGTAGGAGGACAGGGCTACGAGCAGTACTTC. This gives the protein CASSVGGQGYEQYF.

The chain couples TRBV7-9 to TRBJ1-2; D gene unclear. V was trimmed by 0 bases and J by 3 bases, leaving 14 bases between them. Germline V gene sequence: CDR1 SEHNR, CDR2 FQNEAQ (reference sequence). This CDR3 comprises 16 residues. For the CDR3, the DNA is TGTGCCAGCAGCTTAGCGGAAGAGTTTCGGGACTATGGCTACACCTTC. It codes for CASSLAEEFRDYGYTF.

The chain carries TRBV28 and TRBJ1-1; D is ambiguous. The CDR3 length is 12 residues. Germline V CDR1 and CDR2: MDHEN, SYDVKM. V lost 10 bases to trimming and J lost 5 bases, with 14 bases between them. This CDR3 reads CAISPPETEAFF. CDR3 nucleotides: TGTGCCATCTCTCCCCCGGAAACTGAAGCTTTCTTT.

The chain combines TRBV27 with TRBJ2-1; a possible D gene is TRBD2 (5 bases). CDR1 is MNHEY, CDR2 SMNVEV, per germline (reference sequence). The CDR3 sequence is 15 residues long. V shed 2 bases and J shed 5 bases, with 13 bases lying between them. The CDR3 reads CASSLEGRRNNEQFF. The CDR3 DNA reads as TGTGCCAGCAGTTTAGAGGGTCGGCGCAACAATGAGCAGTTCTTC.

CDR3 in amino acids: CASSLEGNTIYF. Here the CDR3 DNA reads TGTGCCAGCAGCTTGGAGGGAAACACCATATATTTT. The chain employs TRBV5-4 and TRBJ1-3, with no clear D. V lost 0 bases and J lost 4, with 2 bases in between. The CDR3 is made up of 12 amino acids. Germline CDR1 and CDR2: SGHNT and YYREEE (reference sequence).

V is TRBV27 and J is TRBJ1-5; no clear D gene. V was trimmed by 5 bases and J by 1 base, leaving 9 bases between them. CDR1 is MNHEY, CDR2 SMNVEV, per germline (reference sequence). This CDR3 is 14 amino acids long. In DNA, the CDR3 is TGTGCCAGCAGTCCCTCTGGGAGCAATCAGCCCCAGCATTTT. Amino acids: CASSPSGSNQPQHF.

The chain is built from TRBV5-6 and TRBJ1-2; 10 bases map to TRBD1. The CDR3 is 17 residues long. Germline values: CDR1 SGHDT, CDR2 YYEEEE. The V and J ends lost 5 bases and 3 bases, in that order; junction bases with no gene match: 13. CDR3: CASRIEGTGDLYYGYTF. CDR3 sequence (DNA): TGTGCCAGCAGAATAGAAGGGACAGGGGATCTATACTATGGCTACACCTTC.

The J gene is TRBJ2-7, the V gene TRBV7-9; D possibly corresponds to TRBD1 (5 bases). Germline V gives CDR1 SEHNR, CDR2 FQNEAQ (reference sequence). The CDR3 runs 14 residues. Trimming cost V 5 bases and J 0 bases, with 11 bases left between them. The CDR3 reads CASSPDTASYEQYF. The CDR3 DNA follows: TGTGCCAGCAGCCCGGACACAGCCTCCTACGAGCAGTACTTC. The complete variable domain, with remaining parts taken from reference TRBV7-9 and TRBJ2-7, reads DTGVSQNPRHKITKRGQNVTFRCDPISEHNRLYWYRQTLGQGPEFLTYFQNEAQLEKSRLLSDRFSAERPKGSFSTLEIQRTEQGDSAMYLCASSPDTASYEQYFGPGTRLTVT.

This sequence joins TRBV4-1 and TRBJ1-6; tentative D call: TRBD1 (5 bases). V was cut by 1 base and J by 11 bases, with 9 bases left in between. Germline CDR1 and CDR2: MGHRA and YSYEKL. The CDR3 runs to 13 residues. The DNA of the CDR3 is TGCGCCAGCAGCCAAGCCTCGGGGGCACCCCTCCACTTT. It encodes CASSQASGAPLHF.

V and J are TRBV7-9 and TRBJ1-1; D is undetermined. The germline CDR1 and CDR2 sequences are SEHNR and FQNEAQ (reference sequence). This CDR3 is 11 amino acids long. V was pared by 4 bases and J by 8 bases, with 8 bases between. CDR3 DNA: TGTGCCAGCAGCTCTCATCCCGAAGCTTTCTTT. This codes for CASSSHPEAFF.

The chain couples TRBV13 to TRBJ2-3; TRBD2 might be the D (6 bases). V shed 4 bases and J shed 4 bases, with 12 bases lying between them. CDR1 is PRHDT, CDR2 FYEKMQ, per germline (reference sequence). The CDR3 covers 14 residues. The CDR3 bases are TGTGCCAGCAGCTCACGGGGGTTGGCAGATACGCAGTATTTT. Translating it yields CASSSRGLADTQYF.

CDR3: CASSEGGGLSVTDTQYF. The CDR3, as DNA: TGTGCCAGCAGCGAGGGGGGGGGTCTGAGTGTCACAGATACGCAGTATTTT. The rearrangement joins TRBV2 to TRBJ2-3; TRBD2 might be the D (7 bases). Trimming shortened V by 6 bases and J by 2 bases, and 21 bases separated the two germline ends. CDR1 and CDR2 (germline): SNHLY, FYNNEI. The CDR3 sequence is 17 residues long.

The DNA of the CDR3 is TGTGCCAGCAGCTTCGGGACAGGGGGAACCGGGGAGCTGTTTTTT. This codes for CASSFGTGGTGELFF. This chain joins TRBV5-6 and TRBJ2-2; TRBD1 agrees at 11 bases. With 2 bases clipped from V and 5 bases from J, the junction kept 2 bases outside the gene matches. CDR1 and CDR2 (germline): SGHDT, YYEEEE. The CDR3 extends over 15 amino acids.

The chain employs TRBV28 and TRBJ1-3, with D tentatively TRBD1 (5 bases). The CDR3 runs 14 residues. CDR1 is MDHEN and CDR2 is SYDVKM in the germline V gene. V lost 6 bases and J 3 bases, leaving 12 bases between the germline ends. In DNA form, the CDR3 reads TGTGCCAGCAGGCACACAGGCCTTGGAAACACCATATATTTT. Protein product: CASRHTGLGNTIYF. The full variable domain, in which reference TRBV28 and TRBJ1-3 provide the parts outside the CDR3, is DVKVTQSSRYLVKRTGEKVFLECVQDMDHENMFWYRQDPGLGLRLIYFSYDVKMKEKGDIPEGYSVSREKKERFSLILESASTNQTSMYLCASRHTGLGNTIYFGEGSWLTVV.

V gene TRBV19 combines with J gene TRBJ2-7, with 12 bases lining up with TRBD2. From germline, CDR1 is LNHDA and CDR2 SQIVND (reference sequence). This CDR3 has 14 residues. With V trimmed by 5 bases and J by 2 bases, 1 base remained unmatched. The CDR3 DNA reads as TGTGCCAGTAGTCCTAGCGGGGGGGCCTACGAGCAGTACTTC. This gives the protein CASSPSGGAYEQYF.

This clone has only one observation. The CDR3 region is CARSPGGRVMFYEQYF. The CDR3 region has the DNA TGTGCCAGAAGCCCCGGCGGGAGGGTTATGTTCTACGAGCAGTACTTC. The gene calls are TRBV5-3 and TRBJ2-7, with 9 positions matching TRBD2. TRBV5-3 is sorted into the ORF group, with uncertain function. The CDR3 is 16 residues long. The V gene end was trimmed by 4 bases and the J gene end by 3 bases; junction bases not matched to a gene: 11.

Written as DNA, the CDR3 is TGTGCCAGCCCTCTCATACCGACTAAGGATACGCAGTATTTT. This gives the protein CASPLIPTKDTQYF. V is TRBV28 and J is TRBJ2-3; the D gene is possibly TRBD2 (5 bases). Germline V gene lookup returns CDR1 MDHEN and CDR2 SYDVKM. Trimming stripped 8 bases from V and 6 bases from J, with 18 bases between. This CDR3 is 14 amino acids long.

This chain links TRBV7-3 with TRBJ2-5; D call uncertain. With 4 bases removed from V and 1 base from J, the gap between germline ends came to 7 bases. This CDR3 spans 13 amino acids. CDR1 SGHTA and CDR2 FQGTGA come from the germline V gene. DNA for the CDR3: TGTGCCAGCAGCTCTGGCCTCCAAGAGACCCAGTACTTC. Its translation is CASSSGLQETQYF.

The V and J genes are TRBV30 and TRBJ1-1; D is perhaps TRBD1 (5 bases). Trimming left V 0 bases short and J 3 bases short, with 14 bases between. CDR1 GTSNPN and CDR2 SVGIG come from the germline V gene (reference sequence). The CDR3 covers 15 residues. This chain's CDR3 is CAWSVLGKGDTEAFF. The CDR3 nucleotides are TGTGCCTGGAGTGTACTGGGTAAAGGGGACACTGAAGCTTTCTTT.